What follows is one T cell receptor (beta chain) and its context. Repertoires were generated with immunoSEQ multiplex PCR, while TCRdb's copy carries only in-frame clones and drops some. The sample lists roughly 75,000 clones, roughly 84% occurring once. These data originate in a study of T cell responses to AZD1222 COVID-19 vaccine. Germline assignment: CDR1 SGHTA and CDR2 FQGNSA. Trimming took 3 bases from V and 11 from J, leaving 11 bases between them. The CDR3 runs 12 residues. The source is an adult who received the AZD1222 COVID-19 vaccine. The chain joins TRBV7-2 to TRBJ1-3; D remains unclear. The source was peripheral blood, collected 28 days after the second AZD1222 dose. CDR3 in amino acids: CASSFDGISIYF. The CDR3 bases are TGTGCCAGCAGCTTTGACGGAATCTCCATATATTTT.